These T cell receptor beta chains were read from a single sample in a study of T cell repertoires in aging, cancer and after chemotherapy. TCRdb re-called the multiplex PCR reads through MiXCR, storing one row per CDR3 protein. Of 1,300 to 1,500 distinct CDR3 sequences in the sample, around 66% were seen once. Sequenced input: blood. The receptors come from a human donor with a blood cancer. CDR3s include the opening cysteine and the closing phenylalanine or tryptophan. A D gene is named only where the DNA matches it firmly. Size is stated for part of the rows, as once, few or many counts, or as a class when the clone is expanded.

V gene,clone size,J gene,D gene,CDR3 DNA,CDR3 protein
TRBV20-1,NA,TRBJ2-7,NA,TGCAGTGCTAGAGGATCCGGGGATCGAATTTACGAGCAGTACTTC,CSARGSGDRIYEQYF
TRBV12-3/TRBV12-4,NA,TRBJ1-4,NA,TGTGCCAGCACCGCTGGGGACACAGACCTCGAAAAACTGTTTTTT,CASTAGDTDLEKLFF
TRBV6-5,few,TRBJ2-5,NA,TGTGCCAGCAGTGAACCCGGGACCGCTGTATGGTCCCAGTACTTC,CASSEPGTAVWSQYF
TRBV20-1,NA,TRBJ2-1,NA,TGCAGTGCTAGAGATGCGGGCCGGGAACTCAATGAGCAGTTCTTC,CSARDAGRELNEQFF
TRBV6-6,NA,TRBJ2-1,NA,TGTGCCAGCAGCGTCCGGGAGACCCTCGGCAATGAGCAGTTCTTC,CASSVRETLGNEQFF
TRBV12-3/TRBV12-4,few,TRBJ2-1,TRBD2,TGTGCCAGCAGTCCCGGACTAGCGGCTTACAATGAGCAGTTCTTC,CASSPGLAAYNEQFF
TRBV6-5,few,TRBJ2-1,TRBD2,TGTGCCAGCAGTTACCTAGCGGGCCACAATGAGCAGTTCTTC,CASSYLAGHNEQFF
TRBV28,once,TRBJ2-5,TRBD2,TGTGCCAGCAGCCTATCAACGTCCGGGGGGTTCCAAGAGACCCAGTACTTC,CASSLSTSGGFQETQYF
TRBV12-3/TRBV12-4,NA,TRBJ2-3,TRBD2,TGTGCCAGCAGTCCCTGGACTAGCCGAACAGATACGCAGTATTTT,CASSPWTSRTDTQYF
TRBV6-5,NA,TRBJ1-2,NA,TGTGCCAGCAGTTACCTAGCAGGGGTTGGGGGCTACACCTTC,CASSYLAGVGGYTF
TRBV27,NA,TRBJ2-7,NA,TGTGCCAGCAGTTCGGGGCTCGGGGAGCAGTACTTC,CASSSGLGEQYF
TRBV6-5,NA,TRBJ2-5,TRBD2,TGTGCCAGTAGATCGGGAGGGGAGACCCAGTACTTC,CASRSGGETQYF
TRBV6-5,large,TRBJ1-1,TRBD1,TGTGCCAGCAGGCACCAGGGGGCCACTGAAGCTTTCTTT,CASRHQGATEAFF
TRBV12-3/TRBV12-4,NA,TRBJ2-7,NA,TGTGCCAGCAGTTCGCTACAGGGTTACGAGCAGTACTTC,CASSSLQGYEQYF
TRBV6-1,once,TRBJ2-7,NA,TGTGCCAGTAACGAGGGGTCGCGTTATGCGCAGTACTTC,CASNEGSRYAQYF
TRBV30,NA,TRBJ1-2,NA,TGTGCCTGGCACACGCAGGGGAGCTATGGCTACACCTTC,CAWHTQGSYGYTF
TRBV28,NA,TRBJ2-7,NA,TGTGCCAGCACCGTAGACAGGCCCTACGAGCAGTACTTC,CASTVDRPYEQYF
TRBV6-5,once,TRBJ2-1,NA,TGTGCCAGCAGTGCCTACAATGAGCAGTTCTTC,CASSAYNEQFF
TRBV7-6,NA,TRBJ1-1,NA,TGTGCCAGCAGCCGACCGAACACTGAAGCTTTCTTT,CASSRPNTEAFF
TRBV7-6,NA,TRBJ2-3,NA,TGTGCCAGCAGCTTAGAATCCACAGATACGCAGTATTTT,CASSLESTDTQYF
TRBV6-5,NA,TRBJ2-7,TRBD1,TGTGCCAGCAGTGACCGGGACAGGGGTCGCGAGCAGTACTTC,CASSDRDRGREQYF
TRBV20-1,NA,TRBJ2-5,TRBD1,TGCAGTGCTACAGGACATAGGGACAGCCAAGAGACCCAGTACTTC,CSATGHRDSQETQYF
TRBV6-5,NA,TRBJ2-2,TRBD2,TGTGCCAGCAGTGTAGGGGGACTAGCGGGACGGGGTACCGGGGAGCTGTTTTTT,CASSVGGLAGRGTGELFF
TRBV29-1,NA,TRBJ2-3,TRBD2,TGCAGAGTTGCGGAGGGACTAGCAGCAGATACGCAGTATTTT,CRVAEGLAADTQYF
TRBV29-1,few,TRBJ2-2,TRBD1,TGCAGCGGCCGGGGACAGTACACCGGGGAGCTGTTTTTT,CSGRGQYTGELFF
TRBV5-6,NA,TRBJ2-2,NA,TGTGCCAGCAGGGAGATGGGTTACACCGGGGAGCTGTTTTTT,CASREMGYTGELFF
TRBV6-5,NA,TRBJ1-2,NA,TGTGCCAGCAGTTACTCTGGCACCTATGGCTACACCTTC,CASSYSGTYGYTF
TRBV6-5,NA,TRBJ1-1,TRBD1,TGTGCCAGCAGTTACCCCGGACAGGGGGCGGATAAAGCTTTCTTT,CASSYPGQGADKAFF
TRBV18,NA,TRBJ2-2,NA,TGTGCCAGCTCACCACGGAGCGTAGCCGGGGAGCTGTTTTTT,CASSPRSVAGELFF
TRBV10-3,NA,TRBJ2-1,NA,TGTGCCATCAGTGAGTCGAAACAGGGAGGCAATGAGCAGTTCTTC,CAISESKQGGNEQFF
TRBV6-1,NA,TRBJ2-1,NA,TGTGCCAGCAGTGAAGAGGGGAGCCCCCAGGTCTATGAGCAGTTCTTC,CASSEEGSPQVYEQFF
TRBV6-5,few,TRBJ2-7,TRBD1,TGTGCCAGCAGTGTTGACAGGGGATCCTACGAGCAGTACTTC,CASSVDRGSYEQYF
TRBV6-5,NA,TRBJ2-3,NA,TGTGCCAGCAGTTACAAGGGACGGGGCATCACAGATACGCAGTATTTT,CASSYKGRGITDTQYF
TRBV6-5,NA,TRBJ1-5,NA,TGTGCCAGCAGTGAACTCACAGTCTCAGGCAATCAGCCCCAGCATTTT,CASSELTVSGNQPQHF
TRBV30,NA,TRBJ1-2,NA,TGTGCCCAAGGGGGGCAAAGCTATGGCTACACCTTC,CAQGGQSYGYTF
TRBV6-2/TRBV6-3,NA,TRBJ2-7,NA,TGTGCCAGCAGACGGACATTCTCCTACGAGCAGTACTTC,CASRRTFSYEQYF
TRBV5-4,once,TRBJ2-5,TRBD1,TGTGCCAGCAGCTGGGGGACGACAGGGACAGAGACCCAGTACTTC,CASSWGTTGTETQYF
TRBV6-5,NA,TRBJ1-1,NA,TGTTCCAGCAGTACTGGATTCGAGAACACTGAAGCTTTCTTT,CSSSTGFENTEAFF
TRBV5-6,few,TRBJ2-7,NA,TGTGCCAGCAGCTTCAGGTCATACTCCTACGAGCAGTACTTC,CASSFRSYSYEQYF
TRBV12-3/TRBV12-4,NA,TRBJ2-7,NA,TGTGCCAGCAGTTTGATTAGAAGCTCCTACAATGAGCAGTACTTC,CASSLIRSSYNEQYF
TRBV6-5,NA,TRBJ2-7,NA,TGTGCCAGCGCAAGGGGGAGGACCTACGAGCAGTACTTC,CASARGRTYEQYF
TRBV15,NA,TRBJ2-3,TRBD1,TGTGCCACCGTCCAAGGCCACGACAGGGACACGCAGTATTTT,CATVQGHDRDTQYF
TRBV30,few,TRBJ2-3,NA,TGTGCCTGGAGTGTGGGGGGCTTCACAGATACGCAGTATTTT,CAWSVGGFTDTQYF
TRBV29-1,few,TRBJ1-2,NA,TGCAGCGTTGATACAGGGTTCTATGGCTACACCTTC,CSVDTGFYGYTF
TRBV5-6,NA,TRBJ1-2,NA,TGTGCCAGCAGCTTGCCCCAGGGCGCATCCTACTATGGCTACACCTTC,CASSLPQGASYYGYTF
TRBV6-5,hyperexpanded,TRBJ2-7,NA,TGTGCCAGCAGTTACGGACCCGTCCCCTCCTACGAGCAGTACTTC,CASSYGPVPSYEQYF
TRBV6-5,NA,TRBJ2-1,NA,TGTGCCAGCAGTTACTCCGGGTTCAATGAGCAGTTCTTC,CASSYSGFNEQFF
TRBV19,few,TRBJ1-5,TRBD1,TGTGCCAGTAGTATAGTTGCGGAGGGGGCGCTTCGGAATCAGCCCCAGCATTTT,CASSIVAEGALRNQPQHF
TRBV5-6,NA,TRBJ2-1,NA,TGTGCCAGCAACCCGGTAGGACGTTCCTACAATGAGCAGTTCTTC,CASNPVGRSYNEQFF